This TCR beta chain was recovered during a study of cytomegalovirus exposure and HLA in healthy donors. General observations from the study: Solely CMV serostatus was available to characterize immune exposure. Across donors, sequencing depth was assumed by presence/absence analyses to be roughly uniform.

Primers included in the PCR were 60 Vbeta and 13 Jbeta primers. The method was immunoSEQ multiplex PCR; TCRdb's version includes in-frame clones alone and lacks a portion of them. The sample consists of about 280,000 clones, approximately 90% of them appearing once. Germline V CDR1 and CDR2: MGHRA, YSYEKL. The CDR3 covers 13 residues. V was clipped by 3 bases and J by 3 bases, with 9 bases between them. This clone was detected a few times. Its antigen is not identified. The sequence came from a woman aged 18-30 years in good health and CMV-seronegative. Sequenced sample: PBMCs. The chain links TRBV4-1 to TRBJ2-7, with D possibly matching TRBD2 (5 bases). CDR3 region: CASSHGLHYEQYF. DNA of the CDR3: TGCGCCAGCAGCCATGGACTGCACTACGAGCAGTACTTC.